Sequencing of this T cell receptor (beta chain) was carried out in a study of human T cells and chemical hapten exposure. Across the whole study: The sensitizing agent was 2% DPC, placed on roughly 2 cm by roughly 2 cm of upper inner arm skin.

Treatment reported: therapeutic diphenylcyclopropenone sensitization with weekly scalp DPC. Unfractionated whole blood was the source of the extracted total RNA. The CDR3 has 13 residues. The germline V gene has CDR1 LGHDT and CDR2 YNNKEL (reference sequence). Trimming shortened V by 2 bases and J by 6 bases, and 8 bases separated the two germline ends. For the library, individual cDNA molecules each received unique molecular identifiers. TCRdb re-analysed the reads in MiXCR, keeping a single row per CDR3 protein. The data show fewer than 350 distinct CDR3 sequences, roughly 96% seen once. The sequencing used whole blood, collected before DPC sensitization or 2, 6, or about 24 weeks after (not recorded which). The chain uses TRBV3-1 and TRBJ1-5; D gene ambiguous. This TCR was recovered from an adult with alopecia areata. Some clones in this sample may be carry-over from other donors' samples. This table probably holds off-target reads from a library built for another chain. For the CDR3, the DNA is TGTGCCAGCAGCCAATTTCCCGGTCAGCCCCAGCATTTT. Protein: CASSQFPGQPQHF.